This entry lists 30 T cell receptor beta chains sequenced from one sample in a study of human T cells and chemical hapten exposure. The time point here: patch test 1, 2 weeks after DPC sensitization. Treatment of the sample: therapeutic diphenylcyclopropenone sensitization with weekly scalp DPC. TCRdb re-derived calls from the RACE reads in MiXCR, one entry per CDR3 protein. The sample yields roughly 120,000 distinct CDR3 sequences, over 10% seen once. The sample here was whole blood, taken in connection with sensitization to the hapten diphenylcyclopropenone (DPC). Every receptor here comes from a woman aged 45-60 years with alopecia areata. Some clones in this sample may be carry-over from other donors' samples.

This clonotype was observed a few times. The chain carries TRBV7-9 and TRBJ2-3; 8 positions agree with TRBD1. Germline trimming cut 4 bases from V and 0 bases from J; bases unmatched to any gene: 6. Germline V gives CDR1 SEHNR, CDR2 FQNEAQ (reference sequence). The CDR3 length is 16 residues. CDR3 amino acids: CASSSDRASSTDTQYF. For the CDR3, the DNA is TGTGCCAGCAGCTCGGACAGGGCATCTAGCACAGATACGCAGTATTTT.

This clonotype was detected ten times or more. The rearrangement uses TRBV20-1 and TRBJ2-2, with D perhaps TRBD1 (6 bases). The V end was cut by 1 base, the J end by 4 bases, with 10 bases between. The CDR3 runs to 14 residues. The germline CDR1 and CDR2 sequences are DFQATT and SNEGSKA (reference sequence). The CDR3 spells CSARVTGLTGELFF. DNA of the CDR3: TGCAGTGCTAGAGTGACAGGACTCACCGGGGAGCTGTTTTTT.

In this sample, this clonotype turned up a few times. The chain uses TRBV11-2 and TRBJ1-2; D remains unclear. Germline assignment: CDR1 SGHAT and CDR2 FQNNGV. The CDR3 totals 14 residues. Trimming took 3 bases from V and 0 from J, leaving 8 bases between them. The CDR3 nucleotides are TGTGCCAGCAGCTTCGGACGGACTAACTATGGCTACACCTTC. As protein: CASSFGRTNYGYTF.

The CDR3 spells CASSLVGGVWDPYNEQFF. CDR3 sequence (DNA): TGTGCCAGCAGCTTAGTGGGGGGTGTGTGGGACCCCTACAATGAGCAGTTCTTC. The chain joins TRBV7-8 to TRBJ2-1; maybe TRBD2 (6 bases). This CDR3 has 18 amino acids. V was cut by 1 base and J by 2 bases, with 18 bases left in between. Germline-derived CDR1 and CDR2 are SGHVS and FQNEAQ.

This clonotype was recorded many times. The V and J genes are TRBV27 and TRBJ2-3; D is unresolved. CDR1 MNHEY and CDR2 SMNVEV come from the germline V gene (reference sequence). Trimming left V 2 bases short and J 0 bases short, with 9 bases between. The CDR3 has 15 amino acids. In DNA, the CDR3 is TGTGCCAGCAGTTTAGTGGCAGCGAGCACAGATACGCAGTATTTT. Protein sequence: CASSLVAASTDTQYF.

This clonotype was detected many times. The chain carries TRBV20-1 and TRBJ2-2; D gene uncertain. There are 15 residues in the CDR3. Germline V lookup: CDR1 DFQATT, CDR2 SNEGSKA (reference sequence). V was trimmed by 1 base and J by 1 base, leaving 10 bases between them. The CDR3 nucleotides read TGCAGTGCTAGAGGCATACAGAAGAACACCGGGGAGCTGTTTTTT. Amino acids: CSARGIQKNTGELFF.

The J gene is TRBJ2-7, the V gene TRBV28; a weak D match, TRBD2 (5 bases). Trimming stripped 8 bases from V and 5 bases from J, with 13 bases between. Germline assignment: CDR1 MDHEN and CDR2 SYDVKM. This CDR3 comprises 12 residues. The CDR3 nucleotides read TGTGCCAGCCGACCCGACGGGGACGAGCAGTACTTC. As protein: CASRPDGDEQYF. Looking up the rest from reference TRBV28 and TRBJ2-7 gives the full variable domain: DVKVTQSSRYLVKRTGEKVFLECVQDMDHENMFWYRQDPGLGLRLIYFSYDVKMKEKGDIPEGYSVSREKKERFSLILESASTNQTSMYLCASRPDGDEQYFGPGTRLTVT.

The chain employs TRBV7-9 and TRBJ2-7, with D tentatively TRBD2 (5 bases). This CDR3 is built from 14 residues. Per the germline V gene, CDR1 is SEHNR and CDR2 is FQNEAQ (reference sequence). V was clipped by 3 bases and J by 2 bases, with 11 bases between them. The CDR3 bases are TGTGCCAGCAGCTTTTCGGCCGGGGCCTACGAGCAGTACTTC. This sequence encodes CASSFSAGAYEQYF.

This clonotype appeared many times. The chain recombines TRBV7-8 with TRBJ2-3, with 8 bases identical to TRBD2. CDR3 size: 16 residues. Trimming cost V 5 bases and J 0 bases; bases outside gene matches: 7. Germline V lookup: CDR1 SGHVS, CDR2 FQNEAQ. In DNA form, the CDR3 reads TGTGCCAGCAGCCCGTCCGGGACTAGAAGCACAGATACGCAGTATTTT. Translating it yields CASSPSGTRSTDTQYF.

This clonotype was seen a few times. The chain has TRBV18 and TRBJ2-2; 8 nucleotides match TRBD2. The CDR3 runs to 16 residues. V lost 6 bases and J lost 4; bases outside the gene matches: 10. Germline V CDR1 and CDR2: KGHSH, LQKENI. DNA for the CDR3: TGTGCCAGCTCGCAAATTAGCGGGATGGTCACCGGGGAGCTGTTTTTT. Protein sequence: CASSQISGMVTGELFF.

This chain links TRBV7-9 with TRBJ2-7; D not resolved. Per germline, CDR1 SEHNR and CDR2 FQNEAQ (reference sequence). With 5 bases removed from V and 3 bases from J, the gap between germline ends came to 8 bases. This CDR3 is built from 12 residues. In DNA, the CDR3 is TGTGCCAGCAGCGCCATATTCTACGAGCAGTACTTC. It codes for CASSAIFYEQYF.

This chain connects TRBV28 to TRBJ2-7; TRBD2 aligns across 12 bases. The V and J ends lost 2 bases and 5 bases, in that order; junction bases with no gene match: 13. This CDR3 region has 18 residues. Germline V lookup: CDR1 MDHEN, CDR2 SYDVKM. CDR3 sequence: CASSLRPSGRGARNEQYF. CDR3 in DNA: TGTGCCAGCAGTTTAAGACCTAGCGGGAGGGGTGCCAGGAACGAGCAGTACTTC.

The V call is TRBV29-1, the J call TRBJ1-1; D unclear. V dropped 3 bases and J dropped 4 bases, with 18 bases sitting between them. Germline V gene lookup returns CDR1 SQVTM and CDR2 ANQGSEA. The CDR3 consists of 15 residues. DNA for the CDR3: TGCAGCGTTGATAAGGAGGGCGCTCTCAGCACTGAAGCTTTCTTT. It encodes CSVDKEGALSTEAFF. Based on the CDR3 plus reference TRBV29-1 and TRBJ1-1, the full variable domain is SAVISQKPSRDICQRGTSLTIQCQVDSQVTMMFWYRQQPGQSLTLIATANQGSEATYESGFVIDKFPISRPNLTFSTLTVSNMSPEDSSIYLCSVDKEGALSTEAFFGQGTRLTVV.

This clonotype occurred a few times. The CDR3 spells CASSLPRADEQFF. The DNA for the CDR3 is TGTGCCAGCAGCTTACCGCGGGCAGATGAGCAGTTCTTC. The J gene is TRBJ2-1, the V gene TRBV7-9, with D possibly matching TRBD2 (5 bases). From germline, CDR1 is SEHNR and CDR2 FQNEAQ (reference sequence). V lost 2 bases, J lost 8 bases, and 10 bases lay in between. This CDR3 comprises 13 residues. Together with reference TRBV7-9 and TRBJ2-1, the CDR3 gives the full variable domain: DTGVSQNPRHKITKRGQNVTFRCDPISEHNRLYWYRQTLGQGPEFLTYFQNEAQLEKSRLLSDRFSAERPKGSFSTLEIQRTEQGDSAMYLCASSLPRADEQFFGPGTRLTVL.

This clonotype turned up a few times. The chain combines TRBV4-2 with TRBJ2-3; possibly TRBD2 for D (6 bases). V lost 0 bases and J 0 bases, leaving 16 bases between the germline ends. The CDR3 covers 18 residues. Germline V gene lookup returns CDR1 LGHNA and CDR2 YNFKEQ. CDR3 in amino acids: CASSQEASLAGSTDTQYF. The CDR3 DNA follows: TGTGCCAGCAGCCAAGAGGCCTCTCTTGCGGGAAGCACAGATACGCAGTATTTT.

In its sample, this clonotype was seen a few times. The rearrangement uses TRBV7-9 and TRBJ2-3; no firm D call. The CDR3 is 14 residues long. V lost 5 bases and J 5 bases, leaving 14 bases between the germline ends. Germline V gene data show CDR1 as SEHNR and CDR2 as FQNEAQ (reference sequence). In nucleotides, the CDR3 is TGTGCCAGCAGCCTCAATAGCATCGGAGATACGCAGTATTTT. It encodes CASSLNSIGDTQYF.

This clonotype was detected many times. This chain links TRBV14 with TRBJ2-7, with 7 bases identical to TRBD1. The V segment lost 4 bases and the J segment 6 bases; nucleotides outside the gene matches: 12. This CDR3 spans 15 amino acids. CDR1 and CDR2 (germline): SGHDN, FVKESK. CDR3 nucleotides: TGTGCCAGCAGCCGCGACAGGGTATCAACTGGCGAGCAGTACTTC. It encodes CASSRDRVSTGEQYF.

This clonotype came up many times. The chain employs TRBV3-1 and TRBJ2-1; no definite D call. Germline CDR1 is LGHDT and CDR2 is YNNKEL (reference sequence). The V gene lost 0 bases and the J gene lost 3 bases, with 9 bases spanning the gap. The CDR3 is 15 residues long. DNA of the CDR3: TGTGCCAGCAGCCAAGACGGCAGCGACTACAATGAGCAGTTCTTC. Its translation: CASSQDGSDYNEQFF.

This clonotype was observed at least ten times. V gene TRBV3-1 combines with J gene TRBJ1-1; no definite D call. Germline assignment: CDR1 LGHDT and CDR2 YNNKEL (reference sequence). The CDR3 is 13 residues long. V was trimmed by 3 bases and J by 1 base, leaving 6 bases between them. In nucleotides, the CDR3 is TGTGCCAGCAGCCATGTGGAGAACACTGAAGCTTTCTTT. It yields the protein CASSHVENTEAFF.

This clonotype was seen repeatedly, ten times or more. Written as DNA, the CDR3 is TGTGCCAGCAGTTTACCGGGGACAGGAAATGAAAAACTGTTTTTT. Encoded protein: CASSLPGTGNEKLFF. This chain links TRBV28 with TRBJ1-4; 8 nucleotides match TRBD1. V trimming: 2 bases; J trimming: 5 bases; junction bases outside the gene matches: 4. Per the germline V gene, CDR1 is MDHEN and CDR2 is SYDVKM. CDR3 size: 15 residues.

J is TRBJ2-1 and V is TRBV7-8; no clear D. CDR3 length: 16 amino acids. Germline CDR1 is SGHVS and CDR2 is FQNEAQ. V lost 1 base and J 1 base, leaving 11 bases between the germline ends. This chain's CDR3 is CASSLDRPTSYNEQFF. CDR3 nucleotide sequence: TGTGCCAGCAGCTTAGATAGGCCCACTTCCTACAATGAGCAGTTCTTC.

This clonotype has more than one count but fewer than ten. The junction departs from germline at one end; a sequencing error may be responsible. This chain links TRBV2 with TRBJ2-7; D may be TRBD1 or TRBD2 (5 bases each). CDR1 is SNHLY, CDR2 FYNNEI, per germline. The CDR3 covers 14 residues. The CDR3 reads CASSEAARGPAPDF. The CDR3 bases are TGTGCCAGCAGTGAAGCGGCTCGGGGCCCTGCCCCTGACTTC.

The rearrangement joins TRBV28 to TRBJ2-2, with 8 nucleotides matching TRBD2. There are 14 residues in the CDR3. J lost 1 base, V lost 10 bases, and 5 bases had no gene match. Germline-derived CDR1 and CDR2 are MDHEN and SYDVKM. The CDR3 region has the DNA TGTGCCACCCAAAGCGGGGGGAACACCGGGGAGCTGTTTTTT. Its protein product is CATQSGGNTGELFF.

At least ten counts were recorded for this clonotype. The chain is built from TRBV18 and TRBJ2-3; no reliable D call. The ends were cut back, 1 base at V and 1 base at J, with 6 bases in the middle. Germline V gene lookup returns CDR1 KGHSH and CDR2 LQKENI. The CDR3 extends over 14 amino acids. CDR3 residues: CASSPQAGTDTQYF. The CDR3 DNA reads TGTGCCAGCTCACCACAAGCCGGCACAGATACGCAGTATTTT.

This chain connects TRBV28 to TRBJ2-5, with D perhaps TRBD2 (6 bases). The V and J ends lost 4 bases and 6 bases respectively, with 9 bases between them. CDR3 length equals 12 residues. CDR1 and CDR2 from the germline V gene are MDHEN and SYDVKM. The CDR3 sequence: CASSSGVKTQYF. CDR3 nucleotides: TGTGCCAGCAGTTCGGGGGTGAAGACCCAGTACTTC.

This clonotype turned up a few times. The chain combines TRBV15 with TRBJ2-5; D may be TRBD1 (5 bases). The CDR3 sequence is 15 residues long. Germline V CDR1 and CDR2: LNHNV, YYDKDF (reference sequence). V lost 0 bases, J lost 3 bases, and 11 bases lay in between. For the CDR3, the DNA is TGTGCCACCAGCAGAGATCGACAGCCAGAAGAGACCCAGTACTTC. Amino acids: CATSRDRQPEETQYF. Full variable domain (remainder filled in from reference TRBV15 and TRBJ2-5): DAMVIQNPRYQVTQFGKPVTLSCSQTLNHNVMYWYQQKSSQAPKLLFHYYDKDFNNEADTPDNFQSRRPNTSFCFLDIRSPGLGDTAMYLCATSRDRQPEETQYFGPGTRLLVL.

The genes are TRBV20-1 and TRBJ2-1, with 8 bases fitting TRBD2. The length of the CDR3 is 14 residues. J lost 3 bases, V lost 3 bases, and 4 bases had no gene match. CDR1 is DFQATT and CDR2 is SNEGSKA in the germline V gene (reference sequence). The CDR3 nucleotides read TGCAGTGCTAGTGTAGCGGGACTCTACAATGAGCAGTTCTTC. Its protein is CSASVAGLYNEQFF.

This clonotype was detected only a few times. The chain combines TRBV5-1 with TRBJ2-5, with D tentatively TRBD2 (5 bases). Germline V gene sequence: CDR1 SGHRS, CDR2 YFSETQ. V lost 4 bases, J lost 2 bases, and 21 bases lay in between. This CDR3 is built from 17 residues. This CDR3 is CASSPHPAGELQETQYF. CDR3 coding DNA: TGCGCCAGCAGCCCGCACCCGGCGGGCGAACTACAAGAGACCCAGTACTTC.

This clonotype was counted many times. As DNA, the CDR3 is TGTGCCAGCGGGGATTCGGCTGAAGCTTTCTTT. It yields the protein CASGDSAEAFF. This chain joins TRBV6-2 or TRBV6-3 and TRBJ1-1; unclear D gene. Germline CDR1 MNHEY, CDR2 SVGEGT. The CDR3 covers 11 residues. V dropped 8 bases and J dropped 6 bases, with 10 bases sitting between them.

This clonotype has a handful of counts. The rearrangement joins TRBV20-1 to TRBJ1-1; 7 bases are shared with TRBD1. J lost 4 bases, V lost 0 bases, and 11 bases had no gene match. There are 16 residues in the CDR3. Germline CDR1 is DFQATT and CDR2 is SNEGSKA (reference sequence). The CDR3 spells CSARDEGGLRTTEAFF. The CDR3 nucleotides are TGCAGTGCTAGAGATGAAGGGGGCCTGCGGACCACTGAAGCTTTCTTT.